The clone carrying this TCR beta chain came up a few times. Its antigen is undetermined. V was clipped by 2 bases and J by 4 bases, with 12 bases between them. Germline lookup yields CDR1 MDHEN and CDR2 SYDVKM. The CDR3 loop spans 14 amino acids. TCRdb ran MiXCR on the RT-PCR reads and lists one entry per CDR3 protein. The sample lists 590,000 or so distinct CDR3 sequences, 13% to 15% occurring once. This sample was included in a study of response to subunit inactivated influenza vaccine. Study results and caveats: Only a handful of new T cells, the authors suggested, are recruited with each seasonal influenza vaccination.

The source of this sequence is a man aged 50-60 years who received an inactivated influenza vaccine. Specimen: PBMCs from blood, collected around two weeks before vaccination. This sequence joins TRBV28 and TRBJ2-7, with D possibly being TRBD2 (6 bases). The CDR3 nucleotides read TGTGCCAGCAGTTTAGTGGAGGGGTCTTACGAGCAGTACTTC. It codes for CASSLVEGSYEQYF.